These T cell receptor beta chains were read from a single sample in a study of OX40 agonist ivuxolimab in advanced cancers. Clones were read by immunoSEQ multiplex PCR, and TCRdb kept only the in-frame ones, dropping some. The table lists over 65,000 clones, approximately 83% of them singletons, with roughly 2.1% in the top ten. The starting material was CD4+ or CD8+ T cells sorted from blood, obtained in a trial of the OX40 agonist ivuxolimab. The receptors here all came from an adult with an advanced solid tumor such as melanoma, head and neck, liver or kidney cancer. Both conserved end residues are part of each CDR3. Fields, in order: CDR3 length, D gene, J gene, V gene, clone size, CDR3 protein, CDR3 DNA. A D gene is named only where the DNA matches it firmly. Only part of the rows carry a size: once, few, many, or a class if the clone is expanded.

len: 15; d_gene: .; j_gene: TRBJ2-1; v_gene: TRBV7-2; abundance: .; CDR3aa: CASSLGGGTYNEQFF; CDR3nt: TGTGCCAGCAGCTTAGGCGGGGGCACCTACAATGAGCAGTTCTTC
len: 15; d_gene: .; j_gene: TRBJ2-1; v_gene: TRBV2; abundance: .; CDR3aa: CASSRLDSTYNEQFF; CDR3nt: TGTGCCAGCTCCCGCCTTGACAGTACATACAATGAGCAGTTCTTC
len: 15; d_gene: TRBD1; j_gene: TRBJ2-1; v_gene: TRBV11-3; abundance: .; CDR3aa: CASSFSGTGDNEQFF; CDR3nt: TGTGCCAGCAGCTTCTCCGGGACAGGGGACAATGAGCAGTTCTTC
len: 17; d_gene: TRBD1; j_gene: TRBJ2-6; v_gene: TRBV7-2; abundance: .; CDR3aa: CASSEPGQGPGANVLTF; CDR3nt: TGTGCCAGCAGCGAGCCGGGACAGGGTCCTGGGGCCAACGTCCTGACTTTC
len: 14; d_gene: .; j_gene: TRBJ2-4; v_gene: TRBV5-6; abundance: once; CDR3aa: CASSPTGGENIQYF; CDR3nt: TGTGCCAGCAGCCCTACCGGAGGGGAAAACATTCAGTACTTC
len: 13; d_gene: .; j_gene: TRBJ1-1; v_gene: TRBV5-4; abundance: .; CDR3aa: CASSPRTNTEAFF; CDR3nt: TGTGCCAGCAGCCCCCGGACGAACACTGAAGCTTTCTTT
len: 13; d_gene: TRBD1; j_gene: TRBJ2-2; v_gene: TRBV11-3; abundance: once; CDR3aa: CASSMDRAGELFF; CDR3nt: TGTGCCAGCAGCATGGACAGGGCCGGGGAGCTGTTTTTT
len: 16; d_gene: .; j_gene: TRBJ1-4; v_gene: TRBV5-6; abundance: few; CDR3aa: CASSLFLGLRNEKLFF; CDR3nt: TGTGCCAGCAGCTTGTTTCTGGGTCTACGGAATGAAAAACTGTTTTTT
len: 16; d_gene: TRBD2; j_gene: TRBJ2-5; v_gene: TRBV4-2; abundance: .; CDR3aa: CASSQGGGGNQETQYF; CDR3nt: TGTGCCAGCAGCCAAGGAGGCGGGGGAAACCAAGAGACCCAGTACTTC
len: 14; d_gene: .; j_gene: TRBJ2-5; v_gene: TRBV6-1; abundance: .; CDR3aa: CASYEQGSGETQYF; CDR3nt: TGTGCCAGCTACGAGCAGGGGTCGGGGGAGACCCAGTACTTC
len: 12; d_gene: .; j_gene: TRBJ1-6; v_gene: TRBV11-1; abundance: .; CDR3aa: CASSLRYSPLHF; CDR3nt: TGTGCCAGCAGCCTAAGATATTCACCCCTCCACTTT
len: 13; d_gene: .; j_gene: TRBJ1-2; v_gene: TRBV28; abundance: .; CDR3aa: CASSPGHRQVYTF; CDR3nt: TGTGCCAGCAGCCCGGGACACCGTCAAGTGTACACCTTC
len: 15; d_gene: .; j_gene: TRBJ1-4; v_gene: TRBV30; abundance: .; CDR3aa: CAWNLYGGGNEKLFF; CDR3nt: TGTGCCTGGAACCTCTACGGGGGGGGAAATGAAAAACTGTTTTTT
len: 17; d_gene: TRBD2; j_gene: TRBJ2-3; v_gene: TRBV29-1; abundance: .; CDR3aa: CSVEGASGGALTDTQYF; CDR3nt: TGCAGCGTTGAGGGAGCTAGCGGGGGGGCCCTCACAGATACGCAGTATTTT
len: 15; d_gene: .; j_gene: TRBJ2-2; v_gene: TRBV5-1; abundance: .; CDR3aa: CASLPRAGETGELFF; CDR3nt: TGCGCCAGCCTCCCCAGGGCAGGGGAGACCGGGGAGCTGTTTTTT
len: 13; d_gene: .; j_gene: TRBJ2-5; v_gene: TRBV7-7; abundance: .; CDR3aa: CASSTGTLETQYF; CDR3nt: TGTGCTAGCAGCACCGGGACATTAGAGACCCAGTACTTC
len: 15; d_gene: TRBD1; j_gene: TRBJ2-7; v_gene: TRBV7-9; abundance: .; CDR3aa: CASSKWTGGRDEQYF; CDR3nt: TGTGCCAGCAGCAAGTGGACAGGGGGTAGGGACGAGCAGTACTTC
len: 13; d_gene: TRBD1; j_gene: TRBJ2-7; v_gene: TRBV2; abundance: .; CDR3aa: CASSGDRGNEQYF; CDR3nt: TGTGCCAGCAGTGGGGACAGGGGAAACGAGCAGTACTTC
len: 14; d_gene: .; j_gene: TRBJ2-5; v_gene: TRBV2; abundance: .; CDR3aa: CASRLRDRPETQYF; CDR3nt: TGTGCCAGCAGACTCAGGGACCGGCCGGAGACCCAGTACTTC
len: 19; d_gene: TRBD1; j_gene: TRBJ1-1; v_gene: TRBV5-6; abundance: .; CDR3aa: CASSPPTGTGSPRGTEAFF; CDR3nt: TGTGCCAGCAGCCCGCCTACCGGGACAGGTTCCCCCCGAGGCACTGAAGCTTTCTTT
len: 11; d_gene: .; j_gene: TRBJ2-3; v_gene: TRBV7-3; abundance: once; CDR3aa: CASSQGDTQYF; CDR3nt: TGTGCCAGCAGTCAGGGAGATACGCAGTATTTT
len: 14; d_gene: TRBD1; j_gene: TRBJ2-1; v_gene: TRBV19; abundance: .; CDR3aa: CASETGGSYNEQFF; CDR3nt: TGTGCCAGCGAGACAGGGGGGTCCTACAATGAGCAGTTCTTC
len: 20; d_gene: TRBD2; j_gene: TRBJ2-1; v_gene: TRBV2; abundance: .; CDR3aa: CASSHRTSGGNLRSYNEQFF; CDR3nt: TGTGCCAGCAGCCACCGGACTAGCGGGGGGAACCTTCGGTCCTACAATGAGCAGTTCTTC
len: 14; d_gene: .; j_gene: TRBJ2-2; v_gene: TRBV7-2; abundance: .; CDR3aa: CAGLGPSNTGELFF; CDR3nt: TGTGCCGGCCTTGGACCGTCTAACACCGGGGAGCTGTTTTTT
len: 16; d_gene: TRBD1; j_gene: TRBJ2-5; v_gene: TRBV14; abundance: .; CDR3aa: CASSQGTDWLSETQYF; CDR3nt: TGTGCCAGCAGCCAGGGGACAGACTGGCTTTCGGAGACCCAGTACTTC
len: 14; d_gene: TRBD2; j_gene: TRBJ2-5; v_gene: TRBV28; abundance: .; CDR3aa: CASSRGRGGETQYF; CDR3nt: TGTGCCAGCAGCCGAGGGCGGGGGGGAGAGACCCAGTACTTC
len: 12; d_gene: .; j_gene: TRBJ1-5; v_gene: TRBV2; abundance: .; CDR3aa: CASRRVNQPQHF; CDR3nt: TGTGCCAGCAGGAGGGTCAATCAGCCCCAGCATTTT
len: 13; d_gene: .; j_gene: TRBJ1-4; v_gene: TRBV2; abundance: .; CDR3aa: CASSVSGAQKLFF; CDR3nt: TGTGCCAGCAGTGTTTCAGGGGCGCAAAAACTGTTTTTT
len: 15; d_gene: .; j_gene: TRBJ1-5; v_gene: TRBV6-5; abundance: few; CDR3aa: CASSTGSHSNQPQHF; CDR3nt: TGTGCCAGCAGCACAGGGAGCCATAGCAATCAGCCCCAGCATTTT
len: 14; d_gene: .; j_gene: TRBJ2-7; v_gene: TRBV10-3; abundance: .; CDR3aa: CATKKETATDEQYF; CDR3nt: TGTGCCACCAAGAAGGAGACAGCAACCGACGAGCAGTACTTC
len: 14; d_gene: TRBD1; j_gene: TRBJ1-1; v_gene: TRBV19; abundance: .; CDR3aa: CASSPGDRITEAFF; CDR3nt: TGTGCCAGTAGTCCGGGGGACAGGATCACTGAAGCTTTCTTT
len: 15; d_gene: .; j_gene: TRBJ2-6; v_gene: TRBV6-5; abundance: few; CDR3aa: CASSSGEAGANVLTF; CDR3nt: TGTGCCAGCAGTTCTGGGGAAGCTGGGGCCAACGTCCTGACTTTC